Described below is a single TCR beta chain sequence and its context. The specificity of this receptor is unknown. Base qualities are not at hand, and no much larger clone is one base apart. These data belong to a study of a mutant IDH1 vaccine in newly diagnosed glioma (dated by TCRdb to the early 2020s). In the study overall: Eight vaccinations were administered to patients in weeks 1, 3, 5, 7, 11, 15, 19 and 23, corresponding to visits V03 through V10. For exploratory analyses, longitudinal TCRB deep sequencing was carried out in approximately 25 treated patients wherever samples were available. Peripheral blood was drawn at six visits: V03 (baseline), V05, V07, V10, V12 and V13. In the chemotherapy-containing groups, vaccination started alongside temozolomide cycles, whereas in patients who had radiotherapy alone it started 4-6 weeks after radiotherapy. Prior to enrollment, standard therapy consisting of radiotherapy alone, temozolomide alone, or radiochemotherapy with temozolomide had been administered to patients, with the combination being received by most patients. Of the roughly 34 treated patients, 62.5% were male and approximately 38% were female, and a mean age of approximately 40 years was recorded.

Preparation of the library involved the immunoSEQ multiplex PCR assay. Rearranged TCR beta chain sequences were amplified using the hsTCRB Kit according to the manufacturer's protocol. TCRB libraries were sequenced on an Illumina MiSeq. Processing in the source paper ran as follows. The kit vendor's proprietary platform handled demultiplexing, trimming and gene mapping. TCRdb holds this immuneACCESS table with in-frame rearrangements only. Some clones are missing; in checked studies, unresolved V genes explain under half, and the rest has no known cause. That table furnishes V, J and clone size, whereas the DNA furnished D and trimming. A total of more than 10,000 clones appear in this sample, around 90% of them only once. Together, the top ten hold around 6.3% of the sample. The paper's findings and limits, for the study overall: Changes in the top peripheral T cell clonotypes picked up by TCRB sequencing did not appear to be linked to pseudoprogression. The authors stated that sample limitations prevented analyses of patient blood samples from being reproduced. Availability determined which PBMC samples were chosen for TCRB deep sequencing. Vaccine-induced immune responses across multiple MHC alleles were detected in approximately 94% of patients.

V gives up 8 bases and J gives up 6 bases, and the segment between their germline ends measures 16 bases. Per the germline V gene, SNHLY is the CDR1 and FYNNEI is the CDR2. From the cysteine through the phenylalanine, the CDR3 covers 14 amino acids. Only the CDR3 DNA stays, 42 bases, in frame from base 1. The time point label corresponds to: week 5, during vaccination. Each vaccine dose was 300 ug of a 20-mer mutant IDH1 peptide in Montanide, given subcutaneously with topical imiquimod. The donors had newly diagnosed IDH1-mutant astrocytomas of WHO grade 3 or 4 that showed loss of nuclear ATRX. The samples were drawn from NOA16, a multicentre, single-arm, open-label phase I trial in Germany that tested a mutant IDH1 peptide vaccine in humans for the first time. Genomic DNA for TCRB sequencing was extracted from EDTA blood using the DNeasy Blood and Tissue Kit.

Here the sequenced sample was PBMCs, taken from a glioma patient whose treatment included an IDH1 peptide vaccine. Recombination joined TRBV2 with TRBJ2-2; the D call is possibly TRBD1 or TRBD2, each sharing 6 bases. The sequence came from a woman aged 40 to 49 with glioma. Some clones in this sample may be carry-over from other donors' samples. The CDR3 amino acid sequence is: CASGWGALAGELFF. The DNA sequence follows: TGTGCCAGCGGTTGGGGGGCCTTGGCCGGGGAGCTGTTTTTT.